The 32 T cell receptor beta chains listed next were all sequenced from one sample in a study of blood T cell repertoires in COVID-19. Sequenced by immunoSEQ multiplex PCR; TCRdb stores in-frame clones only, minus some. The profile shows fewer than 200,000 clones, less than 90% of them singletons. The sequenced material came from PBMCs or T cells enriched from blood (not recorded which). The source of these receptors is a human donor with acute COVID-19. The donor label of this sample is uncertain.

The chain couples TRBV29-1 to TRBJ2-1; a possible D gene is TRBD1 (6 bases). CDR1 and CDR2 (germline): SQVTM, ANQGSEA. V lost 6 bases, J lost 15 bases, and 24 bases lay in between. The CDR3 spans 13 residues. For the CDR3, the DNA is TGCAGCGTAGACTCGAATTACCGGGACAAATTGTTCTTC. Translation gives CSVDSNYRDKLFF.

V is TRBV12-3 or TRBV12-4 and J is TRBJ1-2; D gene ambiguous. V was pared by 10 bases and J by 1 base, with 7 bases between. The CDR3 is 11 amino acids. CDR3 DNA sequence: TGTGCCACCAGGTATAACTATGGCTACACCTTC. It yields the protein CATRYNYGYTF.

V and J are TRBV11-2 and TRBJ2-2; D may be TRBD2 (5 bases). The V gene lost 4 bases and the J gene lost 0 bases, with 12 bases spanning the gap. This CDR3 is built from 16 residues. CDR1 and CDR2 from the germline V gene are SGHAT and FQNNGV. CDR3 protein: CASSSLGGPNTGELFF. CDR3 nucleotides: TGTGCCAGCAGCTCCCTCGGCGGGCCGAACACCGGGGAGCTGTTTTTT.

This chain connects TRBV2 to TRBJ1-2; D uncertain. Per the germline V gene, CDR1 is SNHLY and CDR2 is FYNNEI. The CDR3 runs 13 residues. V was pared by 2 bases and J by 3 bases, with 7 bases between. The CDR3 DNA reads TGTGCCAGCAGTGAAATTCCCTACTATGGCTACACCTTC. It translates to CASSEIPYYGYTF.

The count of this clone is one. This rearrangement joins TRBV9 to TRBJ1-1; D not certain. The CDR3 spans 14 residues. V gave up 2 bases and J gave up 1 base, with 9 bases separating them. Germline lookup yields CDR1 SGDLS and CDR2 YYNGEE. The CDR3 spells CASSVELRNTEAFF. Written as DNA, the CDR3 is TGTGCCAGCAGCGTGGAGTTAAGGAACACTGAAGCTTTCTTT.

The chain uses TRBV4-1 and TRBJ2-6; 10 bases map to TRBD1. After removal of 3 bases from V and 1 base from J, the junction contained 6 bases not matched to a gene. Per germline, CDR1 MGHRA and CDR2 YSYEKL. CDR3 length: 18 residues. The CDR3 coding sequence is TGCGCCAGCAGCCAGGGACAGGGGTTGGGATCTGGGGCCAACGTCCTGACTTTC. Protein sequence: CASSQGQGLGSGANVLTF.

The V call is TRBV11-2, the J call TRBJ2-7; 9 nucleotides match TRBD1. The germline CDR1 and CDR2 sequences are SGHAT and FQNNGV. Unmatched junction bases numbered 5, after V lost 4 bases and J lost 4 bases. The CDR3 totals 14 residues. The CDR3 DNA follows: TGTGCCAGCAGCTCCCTACAGGGGGCGTACGAGCAGTACTTC. It is translated as CASSSLQGAYEQYF.

This sequence joins TRBV5-4 and TRBJ2-7; possibly TRBD2 for D (6 bases). The germline gives CDR1 SGHNT, CDR2 YYREEE (reference sequence). The V end lost 4 bases, the J end lost 2 bases, and 13 bases lay between the germline ends. This CDR3 spans 14 amino acids. The CDR3 nucleotides read TGTGCCAGCAGCCCGGGGGTGAATCCCTACGAGCAGTACTTC. Amino acids: CASSPGVNPYEQYF.

The chain recombines TRBV6-5 with TRBJ2-7; 7 bases are a match to TRBD1. The CDR3 spans 16 residues. CDR1 and CDR2 (germline): MNHEY, SVGAGI. V gave up 2 bases and J gave up 6 bases; unmatched junction bases: 13. CDR3 sequence (DNA): TGTGCCAGCAGTTACGCAGGGGGTGATGGTACTGGCGAGCAGTACTTC. It encodes CASSYAGGDGTGEQYF.

In this sample, this clone turned up once. The V and J genes are TRBV19 and TRBJ1-5, with D uncertain. The germline V and J ends were trimmed by 5 bases and 2 bases, with 4 bases remaining between them. The CDR3 sequence is 12 residues long. CDR1 LNHDA and CDR2 SQIVND come from the germline V gene (reference sequence). CDR3: CASSFGNQPQHF. The CDR3 nucleotides read TGTGCCAGTAGTTTCGGCAATCAGCCCCAGCATTTT.

The chain employs TRBV19 and TRBJ1-6, with TRBD1 as a possible D gene (6 bases). Trimming took 4 bases from V and 11 from J, leaving 15 bases between them. Germline V gene lookup returns CDR1 LNHDA and CDR2 SQIVND (reference sequence). The CDR3 has 14 residues. CDR3 DNA: TGTGCCAGTAGTACGGACGGGAGGGGGACACCCCTCCACTTT. Protein: CASSTDGRGTPLHF.

The V and J genes are TRBV4-1 and TRBJ2-3; TRBD2 is a possible D gene (6 bases). CDR1 is MGHRA, CDR2 YSYEKL, per germline. The CDR3 consists of 18 residues. The V and J ends lost 0 bases and 4 bases respectively, with 20 bases between them. CDR3 nucleotide sequence: TGCGCCAGCAGCCAAGATCTAGTACGGGGAGGTCTCCCAGATACGCAGTATTTT. Translating gives CASSQDLVRGGLPDTQYF.

The chain joins TRBV29-1 to TRBJ2-1, with 9 bases aligning to TRBD1. J gave up 3 bases and V 7 bases, and 7 bases lay outside the gene matches. CDR1 is SQVTM and CDR2 is ANQGSEA in the germline V gene. This CDR3 is 14 amino acids long. CDR3 protein: CSAEDRGDYNEQFF. Written as DNA, the CDR3 is TGCAGCGCCGAGGACAGGGGCGACTACAATGAGCAGTTCTTC.

CDR3 sequence (DNA): TGTGCCAGCAGCTTAACCCCACGGGGACAGGGTTGGAAAACTGAAGCTTTCTTT. It translates to CASSLTPRGQGWKTEAFF. The chain has TRBV7-7 and TRBJ1-1; 9 nucleotides agree with TRBD1. J gave up 5 bases and V 2 bases, and 15 bases lay outside the gene matches. CDR3 length: 18 amino acids. Germline V CDR1 and CDR2: SSHAT, FNYEAQ (reference sequence).

The sample holds a few counts of this clone. The chain links TRBV28 to TRBJ2-1; 8 bases line up with TRBD1. The germline V gene has CDR1 MDHEN and CDR2 SYDVKM. This CDR3 is built from 15 residues. V was pared by 0 bases and J by 5 bases, with 3 bases of the junction left unmatched. The CDR3 here is CASSLWLGQDNEQFF. The CDR3 DNA reads as TGTGCCAGCAGTTTATGGTTGGGACAGGACAATGAGCAGTTCTTC.

The chain recombines TRBV6-1 with TRBJ1-5; 10 bases fit TRBD1. Per germline, CDR1 MNHNS and CDR2 SASEGT. V lost 2 bases and J lost 0; bases outside the gene matches: 7. This CDR3 comprises 18 residues. The CDR3 coding sequence is TGTGCCAGCAGTGAAAGGACAGGGGGACCTTATAGCAATCAGCCCCAGCATTTT. This sequence encodes CASSERTGGPYSNQPQHF.

CDR3 sequence (DNA): TGTGCCAGTAGTACAGGGGACACACACCCGAACACTGAAGCTTTCTTT. It encodes CASSTGDTHPNTEAFF. V usage is TRBV19 and J usage is TRBJ1-1; D may be TRBD1 (6 bases). In germline, CDR1 is LNHDA, CDR2 SQIVND (reference sequence). The germline V and J ends were trimmed by 4 bases and 1 base, with 16 bases remaining between them. This CDR3 region has 16 residues.

The V and J genes are TRBV30 and TRBJ2-4; perhaps TRBD1 as D (5 bases). V gave up 2 bases and J gave up 0 bases, with 11 bases separating them. The germline V gene encodes CDR1 GTSNPN and CDR2 SVGIG (reference sequence). The CDR3 is made up of 15 amino acids. The CDR3 sequence: CAWSSDSTAKNIQYF. CDR3 nucleotides: TGTGCCTGGAGTTCTGACAGTACAGCCAAAAACATTCAGTACTTC.

The CDR3 bases are TGCGCCAGCAGCCGAACGACAGGGAGTTACAATGAGCAGTTCTTC. Translated: CASSRTTGSYNEQFF. The chain recombines TRBV5-1 with TRBJ2-1; 7 bases match TRBD1. Germline CDR1 reads SGHRS; CDR2 reads YFSETQ. V lost 4 bases to trimming and J lost 4 bases; unmatched junction nucleotides: 8. CDR3 size: 15 residues.

The chain is built from TRBV19 and TRBJ2-2; 8 nucleotides agree with TRBD2. V lost 10 bases and J lost 6; bases outside the gene matches: 13. Per the germline V gene, CDR1 is LNHDA and CDR2 is SQIVND (reference sequence). The CDR3 covers 15 residues. The CDR3 bases are TGTGCCACCACGGTAGGCGGGGGGTCGGCCGGGGAGCTGTTTTTT. Translated: CATTVGGGSAGELFF. Complete variable domain (other parts from reference TRBV19 and TRBJ2-2): DGGITQSPKYLFRKEGQNVTLSCEQNLNHDAMYWYRQDPGQGLRLIYYSQIVNDFQKGDIAEGYSVSREKKESFPLTVTSAQKNPTAFYLCATTVGGGSAGELFFGEGSRLTVL.

The V gene is TRBV7-9, the J gene TRBJ1-1; D unclear. Germline values: CDR1 SEHNR, CDR2 FQNEAQ (reference sequence). V lost 1 base to trimming and J lost 8 bases, with 8 bases between them. The CDR3 extends over 12 amino acids. The CDR3 region is CASSLGLTEAFF. The CDR3 bases are TGTGCCAGCAGCTTAGGGTTAACAGAAGCTTTCTTT.

The V and J genes are TRBV19 and TRBJ1-6; 9 bases map to TRBD1. The V and J ends lost 10 bases and 10 bases, in that order; junction bases with no gene match: 11. CDR3 size: 14 residues. Germline values: CDR1 LNHDA, CDR2 SQIVND (reference sequence). Here the CDR3 reads CATSGTGLGSPLHF. The CDR3 region has the DNA TGTGCCACATCCGGGACAGGGTTAGGGTCACCCCTCCACTTT.

The V call is TRBV30, the J call TRBJ2-3, with 8 bases fitting TRBD2. The CDR3 has 15 residues. Germline assignment: CDR1 GTSNPN and CDR2 SVGIG (reference sequence). The V segment lost 3 bases and the J segment 1 base; nucleotides outside the gene matches: 6. The CDR3 nucleotides are TGTGCCTGGAGCGGGGTCGGGGGGGGCACAGATACGCAGTATTTT. Translation: CAWSGVGGGTDTQYF.

The V gene is TRBV7-8, the J gene TRBJ1-5; TRBD1 might be the D (5 bases). The ends were cut back, 1 base at V and 4 bases at J, with 14 bases in the middle. Germline assignment: CDR1 SGHVS and CDR2 FQNEAQ. The CDR3 has 16 residues. The CDR3 loop is CASSLGVGRGNQPQHF. DNA for the CDR3: TGTGCCAGCAGCTTAGGAGTAGGGCGGGGGAATCAGCCCCAGCATTTT.

The CDR3 DNA sequence: TGTGCCAGCAGCGCCACCGCCGGGACAGGGACCTACGAGCAGTACTTC. Translation gives CASSATAGTGTYEQYF. The chain carries TRBV7-9 and TRBJ2-7; 9 nucleotides align to TRBD1. The CDR3 runs 16 residues. The ends lost 5 bases at V and 2 bases at J; junction bases unmatched: 10. CDR1 is SEHNR and CDR2 is FQNEAQ in the germline V gene (reference sequence).

The chain uses TRBV7-9 and TRBJ1-4; D perhaps matches TRBD1 (6 bases). Trimming cost V 0 bases and J 3 bases, with 14 bases left between them. The germline gives CDR1 SEHNR, CDR2 FQNEAQ (reference sequence). There are 17 residues in the CDR3. CDR3 coding DNA: TGTGCCAGCAGCTTAGCGGTTACAGGGCCCGCTAATGAAAAACTGTTTTTT. Its protein is CASSLAVTGPANEKLFF.

This clone was recorded once. This chain links TRBV7-2 with TRBJ2-5; 13 bases line up with TRBD2. Germline trimming cut 4 bases from V and 8 bases from J; bases unmatched to any gene: 7. Germline-derived CDR1 and CDR2 are SGHTA and FQGNSA. The CDR3 totals 15 residues. The CDR3 nucleotides are TGTGCCAGCAGCTCCTCCCGGACTAGCGGGGGTACCCAGTACTTC. It translates to CASSSSRTSGGTQYF.

V and J are TRBV3-1 (or the pseudogene TRBV3-2) and TRBJ2-5, with 10 bases that match TRBD2. Germline V gene data show CDR1 as LGHDT and CDR2 as YNNKEL (reference sequence). The CDR3 length is 17 residues. With V trimmed by 4 bases and J by 1 base, 9 bases remained unmatched. CDR3 DNA sequence: TGTGCCAGCAGCCTTTACCTTAGCGGGGGGCCCCAAGAGACCCAGTACTTC. It yields the protein CASSLYLSGGPQETQYF.

The V and J genes are TRBV14 and TRBJ2-5, with 7 positions matching TRBD1. The CDR3 consists of 15 residues. CDR1 is SGHDN, CDR2 FVKESK, per germline. Trimming cost V 1 base and J 3 bases; bases outside gene matches: 5. CDR3 protein: CASSQAWDREETQYF. The CDR3, as DNA: TGTGCCAGCAGCCAAGCGTGGGACAGAGAAGAGACCCAGTACTTC.

This chain connects TRBV19 to TRBJ1-5, with D perhaps TRBD1 (5 bases). This CDR3 is 14 amino acids long. Trimming cost V 0 bases and J 5 bases, with 8 bases left between them. CDR1 is LNHDA and CDR2 is SQIVND in the germline V gene (reference sequence). CDR3 sequence (DNA): TGTGCCAGTAGTATAGAGGGCAGGGATCAGCCCCAGCATTTT. As protein: CASSIEGRDQPQHF.

The rearrangement joins TRBV5-1 to TRBJ2-3, with D possibly matching TRBD2 (7 bases). The germline gives CDR1 SGHRS, CDR2 YFSETQ. The length of the CDR3 is 16 residues. V dropped 1 base and J dropped 1 base, with 13 bases sitting between them. DNA for the CDR3: TGCGCCAGCAGCTTGTTGGGGGGGCAGGGCACAGATACGCAGTATTTT. This encodes CASSLLGGQGTDTQYF.

The rearrangement uses TRBV6-5 and TRBJ1-1, with D possibly TRBD1 on 6 matching bases. Trimming stripped 5 bases from V and 11 bases from J, with 18 bases between. The CDR3 length is 13 residues. The germline gives CDR1 MNHEY, CDR2 SVGAGI. Here the CDR3 reads CASSPEDSLEAFF. DNA for the CDR3: TGTGCCAGCAGTCCCGAGGACAGTCTAGAGGCTTTCTTT.